This TCR beta chain was documented in a study of shared clonotypes between healthy human individuals. About the research overall: There were three CD4 naive, three CD4 memory, two CD8 naive and one CD8 memory plates per donor. Study-level findings and limits: Generation probabilities were higher for clonotypes shared across all four sorted-subset donors than for unshared ones.

CD8 cells regarded as naive lacked CD45RO, were positively chosen for CCR7, and omitted terminally differentiated effector memory CD45RA+ cells. About this clone: Its antigen is unknown.

The trim removed 4 bases at V and 7 bases at J, leaving 15 bases unmatched. The CDR3 extends over 17 amino acids. CDR1 MGHRA and CDR2 YSYEKL come from the germline V gene. At a deep level, the assay was run. When replicate PCRs were run on sorted subsets, they used 200 to 250 ng DNA, tens of thousands of T cell genomes. Only in-frame clones appear in the TCRdb table, and some are missing; sequencing was by immunoSEQ multiplex PCR. The repertoire has around 2.1 million clones, under 95% of them found once; the top ten carry over 1.5%. This sequence was found in a man between 18 and 35 years old in good health. Some clones in this sample may be carry-over from other donors' samples. Sequencing was done on a sample of naive CD8+ T cells from PBMCs. The chain combines TRBV4-1 with TRBJ2-1; 8 nucleotides align to TRBD2. This CDR3 reads CASSPSAGTRALNEQFF. DNA for the CDR3: TGCGCCAGCAGCCCATCGGCCGGGACTAGGGCCCTAAATGAGCAGTTCTTC.